What follows describes a single T cell receptor (beta chain). This clonotype was observed at least ten times. What this receptor recognizes is not known. Base quality data are lacking; no much larger clone is found one base away. This record belongs to a study of breast tumors, draining lymph nodes, adjacent tissues (dated by TCRdb to 2016 to 2017). Background for the entire study: Breast cancer patients provided tumor, adjacent nontumor tissue and axillary lymph nodes, and the study compared the TCR beta repertoires across these three sources. The study aimed to assess the relationships and possible T-cell exchange between tumor, surrounding tissue and draining lymph node repertoires in human breast cancer. What the study reported, not specific to this receptor: The data were judged consistent with most tumor T cells deriving from the lymph node and then expanding within tumor tissue. Tumor and nontumor tissue repertoires were found to be significantly more similar in luminal-like than in basal-like breast cancer. T-cell repertoire diversity in tumors was found to be lower than in lymph nodes but higher than in nontumor tissue, and preferential V and J gene usage was observed. The conclusion that tumor T cells originate in lymph nodes was framed as consistent with a hypothesis rather than directly demonstrated.

Lymph node samples came from the axillary draining lymph nodes of breast cancer patients. Sequencing relied on an Illumina HiSeq 2000. TCR beta chain libraries were generated by multiplex PCR amplification. The amplified TCR beta chain products were analyzed by high-throughput sequencing. The public sequencing data were trimmed at Q25 with fastp and processed into clonotypes with MiXCR by TCRdb, which kept only in-frame beta chains. When rows share a CDR3 protein, they turn into one entry using the most common DNA and genes. Recorded for this sample are more than 250,000 distinct CDR3 sequences; 30% of them occurred a single time. Over 0.95% of the sample comes from the top ten. From the cysteine up to the phenylalanine, the CDR3 has a length of 16 residues. Only CDR3 DNA remains: 48 bases, in frame from the first base. Germline trimming: 6 bases from V, 0 bases from J; junction bases outside gene matches: 2. CDR1 and CDR2 were assigned from the germline V gene as KGHDR and SFDVKD.

This chain joins TRBV24-1 to TRBJ2-2, and 11 junction bases match TRBD2. The sample comprised axillary lymph node tissue. The TCR sequence derives from a female donor with breast cancer. Some clones in this sample may be carry-over from other donors' samples. At the DNA level, the sequence is TGTGCCACCAGTCGTAGCGGGAGGGCGAACACCGGGGAGCTGTTTTTT. Translated, this is CATSRSGRANTGELFF.